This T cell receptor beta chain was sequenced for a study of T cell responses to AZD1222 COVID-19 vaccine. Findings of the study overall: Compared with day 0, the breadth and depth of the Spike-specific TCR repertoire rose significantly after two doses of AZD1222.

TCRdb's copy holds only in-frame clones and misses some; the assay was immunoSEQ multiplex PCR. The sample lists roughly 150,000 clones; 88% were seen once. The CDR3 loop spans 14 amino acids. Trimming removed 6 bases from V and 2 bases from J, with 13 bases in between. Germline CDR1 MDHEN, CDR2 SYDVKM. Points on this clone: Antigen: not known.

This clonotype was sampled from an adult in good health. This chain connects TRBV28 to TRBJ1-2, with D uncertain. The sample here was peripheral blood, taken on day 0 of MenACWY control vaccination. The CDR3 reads CASRITGPNYGYTF. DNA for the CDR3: TGTGCCAGCAGAATTACCGGGCCCAACTATGGCTACACCTTC.